A single TCR beta chain is shown here with its context. This sample is drawn from a study of blood T cell repertoires in COVID-19. In the study overall: Whether acute or convalescent, the COVID-19 samples came from the United States, Italy and Spain. In each case, the material was cDNA or gDNA derived from T cells, B-cell-depleted T cells, or PBMCs.

Patients of the Seattle cohort, enrolled during active infection, were followed longitudinally. Original data processing: Amplified reference gene primers provided the basis for estimating nucleated cell counts. This table comes from immunoSEQ multiplex PCR, and its TCRdb copy is limited to in-frame clones, with some not included. V, J and clone size are those of that table, while D and trimming were read from the DNA. The table has 350,000 to 450,000 clones, approximately 86% seen once; the top ten hold 7% to 7.5%. Trimming removed 7 bases from V and 4 bases from J, with 11 bases in between. The germline V gene has CDR1 SGHTA and CDR2 FQGNSA. This CDR3 contains 13 residues.

The sequenced material came from peripheral blood. The chain uses TRBV7-2 and TRBJ2-1, with a tentative D call TRBD2 (6 bases). This clonotype was obtained from a woman aged 55-69 years with COVID-19, enrolled during active disease. The CDR3 is CASTLRGYNEQFF. Written as DNA, the CDR3 is TGTGCCAGCACCTTGCGGGGTTACAATGAGCAGTTCTTC.